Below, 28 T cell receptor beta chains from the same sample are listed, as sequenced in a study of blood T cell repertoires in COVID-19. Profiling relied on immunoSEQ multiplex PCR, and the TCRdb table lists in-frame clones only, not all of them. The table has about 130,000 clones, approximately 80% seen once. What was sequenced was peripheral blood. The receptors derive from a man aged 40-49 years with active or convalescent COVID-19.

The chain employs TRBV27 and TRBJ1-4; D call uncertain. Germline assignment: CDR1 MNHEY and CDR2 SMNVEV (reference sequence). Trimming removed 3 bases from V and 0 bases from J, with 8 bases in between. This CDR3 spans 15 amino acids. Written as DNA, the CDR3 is TGTGCCAGCAGTTTCCGGGAAACAACTAATGAAAAACTGTTTTTT. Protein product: CASSFRETTNEKLFF. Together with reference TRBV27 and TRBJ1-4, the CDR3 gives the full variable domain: EAQVTQNPRYLITVTGKKLTVTCSQNMNHEYMSWYRQDPGLGLRQIYYSMNVEVTDKGDVPEGYKVSRKEKRNFPLILESPSPNQTSLYFCASSFRETTNEKLFFGSGTQLSVL.

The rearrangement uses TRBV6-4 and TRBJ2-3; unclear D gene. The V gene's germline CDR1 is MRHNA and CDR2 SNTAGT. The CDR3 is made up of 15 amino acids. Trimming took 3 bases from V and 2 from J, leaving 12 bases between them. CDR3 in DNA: TGTGCCAGCAGTGAATCACTACGAAACACAGATACGCAGTATTTT. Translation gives CASSESLRNTDTQYF.

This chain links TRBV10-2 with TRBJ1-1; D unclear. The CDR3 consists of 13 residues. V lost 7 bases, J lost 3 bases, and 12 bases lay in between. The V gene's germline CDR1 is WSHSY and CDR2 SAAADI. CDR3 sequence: CASNVKRDTEAFF. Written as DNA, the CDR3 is TGCGCCAGCAATGTCAAGAGGGACACTGAAGCTTTCTTT.

The CDR3 nucleotides read TGTGCCAGCAGCTCATCTAGCGGGGGGTATACCGGGGAGCTGTTTTTT. Amino acids: CASSSSSGGYTGELFF. The V and J genes are TRBV4-2 and TRBJ2-2; 11 bases are shared with TRBD2. The germline V gene encodes CDR1 LGHNA and CDR2 YNFKEQ. V was clipped by 5 bases and J by 5 bases; unmatched bases: 7. The CDR3 length is 16 residues.

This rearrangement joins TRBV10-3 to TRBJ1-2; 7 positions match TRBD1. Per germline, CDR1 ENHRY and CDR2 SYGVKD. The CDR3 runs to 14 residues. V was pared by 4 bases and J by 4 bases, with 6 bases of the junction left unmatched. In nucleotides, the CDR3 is TGTGCCATCAGTGGACAGGGTGCGGGCTATGGCTACACCTTC. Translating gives CAISGQGAGYGYTF.

CDR3 sequence: CASSYASGGYFF. As DNA, the CDR3 is TGTGCCAGCAGTTACGCTAGCGGGGGGTACTTCTTC. V gene TRBV6-5 combines with J gene TRBJ2-1; TRBD2 matches at 11 bases. Germline trimming cut 2 bases from V and 16 bases from J; bases unmatched to any gene: 4. This CDR3 contains 12 residues. Germline V lookup: CDR1 MNHEY, CDR2 SVGAGI.

The CDR3 DNA reads TGCGCCAGCAGGTTAGGGGGAGACACAGATACGCAGTATTTT. Translating gives CASRLGGDTDTQYF. The chain links TRBV5-1 to TRBJ2-3; D may be TRBD1 (6 bases). Trimming stripped 5 bases from V and 2 bases from J, with 12 bases between. The CDR3 is made up of 14 amino acids. Germline V CDR1 and CDR2: SGHRS, YFSETQ.

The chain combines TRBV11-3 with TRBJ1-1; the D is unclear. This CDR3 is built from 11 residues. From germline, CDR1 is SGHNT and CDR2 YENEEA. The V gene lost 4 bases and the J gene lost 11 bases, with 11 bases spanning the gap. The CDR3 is CASSSDGEAFF. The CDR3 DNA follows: TGTGCCAGCAGCTCCGACGGGGAGGCTTTCTTT.

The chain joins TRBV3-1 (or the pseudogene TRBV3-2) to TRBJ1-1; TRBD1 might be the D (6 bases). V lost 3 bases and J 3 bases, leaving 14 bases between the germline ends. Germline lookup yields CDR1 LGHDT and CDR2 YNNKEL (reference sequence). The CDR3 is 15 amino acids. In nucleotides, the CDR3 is TGTGCCAGCAGCCAGGTTACAGGGCAGGACACTGAAGCTTTCTTT. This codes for CASSQVTGQDTEAFF.

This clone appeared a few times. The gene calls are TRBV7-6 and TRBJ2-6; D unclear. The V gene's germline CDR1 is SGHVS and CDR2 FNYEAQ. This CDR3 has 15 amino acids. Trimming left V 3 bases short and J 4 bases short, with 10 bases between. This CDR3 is CASSLVQAGANVLTF. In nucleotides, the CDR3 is TGTGCCAGCAGCTTGGTCCAAGCCGGGGCCAACGTCCTGACTTTC.

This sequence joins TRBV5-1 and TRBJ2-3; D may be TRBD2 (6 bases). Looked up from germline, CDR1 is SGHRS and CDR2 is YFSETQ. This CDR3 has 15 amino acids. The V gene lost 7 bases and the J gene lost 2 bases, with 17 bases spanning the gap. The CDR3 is CASFAGTVATDTQYF. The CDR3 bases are TGCGCCAGCTTCGCCGGGACTGTTGCCACAGATACGCAGTATTTT. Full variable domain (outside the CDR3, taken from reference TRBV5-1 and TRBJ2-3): KAGVTQTPRYLIKTRGQQVTLSCSPISGHRSVSWYQQTPGQGLQFLFEYFSETQRNKGNFPGRFSGRQFSNSRSEMNVSTLELGDSALYLCASFAGTVATDTQYFGPGTRLTVL.

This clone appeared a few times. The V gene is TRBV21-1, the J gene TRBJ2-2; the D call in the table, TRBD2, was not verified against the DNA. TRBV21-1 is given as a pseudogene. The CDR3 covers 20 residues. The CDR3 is CASSKVLRDCQYPNTGELFF. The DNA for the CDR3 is TGTGCCAGCAGCAAAGTTCTCCGGGACTGCCAATATCCGAACACCGGGGAGCTGTTTTTT.

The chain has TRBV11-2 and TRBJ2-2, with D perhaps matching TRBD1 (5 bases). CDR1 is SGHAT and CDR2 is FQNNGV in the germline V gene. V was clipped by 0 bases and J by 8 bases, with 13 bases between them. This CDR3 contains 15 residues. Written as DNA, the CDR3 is TGTGCCAGCAGCTTAGATCGAAAGGGGCCGGGGGAGCTGTTTTTT. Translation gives CASSLDRKGPGELFF. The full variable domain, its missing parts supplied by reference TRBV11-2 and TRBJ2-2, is EAGVAQSPRYKIIEKRQSVAFWCNPISGHATLYWYQQILGQGPKLLIQFQNNGVVDDSQLPKDRFSAERLKGVDSTLKIQPAKLEDSAVYLCASSLDRKGPGELFFGEGSRLTVL.

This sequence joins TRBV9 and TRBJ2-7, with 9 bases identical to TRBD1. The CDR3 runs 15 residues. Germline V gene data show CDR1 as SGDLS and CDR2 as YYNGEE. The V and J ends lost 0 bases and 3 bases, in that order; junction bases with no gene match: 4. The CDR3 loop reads CASSVGVTGGYEQYF. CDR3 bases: TGTGCCAGCAGCGTAGGCGTGACAGGGGGCTACGAGCAGTACTTC.

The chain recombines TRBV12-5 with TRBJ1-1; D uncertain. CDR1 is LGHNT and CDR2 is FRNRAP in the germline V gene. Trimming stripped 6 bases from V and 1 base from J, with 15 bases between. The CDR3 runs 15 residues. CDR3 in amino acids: CASGPDTLKNTEAFF. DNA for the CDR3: TGTGCTAGTGGGCCTGACACCTTAAAGAACACTGAAGCTTTCTTT.

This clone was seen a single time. The CDR3 DNA follows: TGTGCCAGCAGTTATTGGGGAGGCTCCTACAATGAGCAGTTCTTC. Translated, it gives CASSYWGGSYNEQFF. The rearrangement links TRBV6-2 or TRBV6-3 to TRBJ2-1, with D perhaps matching TRBD2 (6 bases). CDR3 length: 15 amino acids. With 3 bases removed from V and 0 bases from J, the gap between germline ends came to 9 bases. CDR1 is MNHEY, CDR2 SVGEGT, per germline.

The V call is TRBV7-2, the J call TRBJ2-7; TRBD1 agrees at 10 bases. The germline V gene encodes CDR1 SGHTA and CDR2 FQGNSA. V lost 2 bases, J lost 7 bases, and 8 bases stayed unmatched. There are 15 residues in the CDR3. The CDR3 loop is CASSLQAGQGWEQYF. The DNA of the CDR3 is TGTGCCAGCAGCTTACAGGCGGGACAGGGGTGGGAGCAGTACTTC.

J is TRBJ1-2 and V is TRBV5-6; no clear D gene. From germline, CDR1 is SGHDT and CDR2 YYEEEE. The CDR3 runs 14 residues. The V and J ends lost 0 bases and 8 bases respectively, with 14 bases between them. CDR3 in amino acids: CASSLAQASSGYTF. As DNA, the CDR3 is TGTGCCAGCAGCTTGGCCCAGGCATCCTCGGGCTACACCTTC.

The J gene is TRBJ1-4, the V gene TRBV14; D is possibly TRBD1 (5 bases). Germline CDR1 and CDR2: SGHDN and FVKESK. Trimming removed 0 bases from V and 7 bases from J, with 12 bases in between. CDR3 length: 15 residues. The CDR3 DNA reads TGTGCCAGCAGCCAAGAAGGGACTAGGGGTGAAAAACTGTTTTTT. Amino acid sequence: CASSQEGTRGEKLFF. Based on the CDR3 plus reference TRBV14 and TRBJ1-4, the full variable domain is EAGVTQFPSHSVIEKGQTVTLRCDPISGHDNLYWYRRVMGKEIKFLLHFVKESKQDESGMPNNRFLAERTGGTYSTLKVQPAELEDSGVYFCASSQEGTRGEKLFFGSGTQLSVL.

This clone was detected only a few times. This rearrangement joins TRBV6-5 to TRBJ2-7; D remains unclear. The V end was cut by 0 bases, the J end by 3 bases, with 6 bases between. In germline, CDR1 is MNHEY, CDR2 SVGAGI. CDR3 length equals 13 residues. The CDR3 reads CASSYSSRYEQYF. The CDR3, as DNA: TGTGCCAGCAGTTACTCTTCCCGCTACGAGCAGTACTTC.

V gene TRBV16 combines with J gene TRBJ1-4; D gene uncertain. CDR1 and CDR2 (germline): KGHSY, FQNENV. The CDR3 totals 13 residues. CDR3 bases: TGTGCGACCGCCCAAGGGAGAAATGAAAAACTGTTTTTT. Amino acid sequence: CATAQGRNEKLFF.

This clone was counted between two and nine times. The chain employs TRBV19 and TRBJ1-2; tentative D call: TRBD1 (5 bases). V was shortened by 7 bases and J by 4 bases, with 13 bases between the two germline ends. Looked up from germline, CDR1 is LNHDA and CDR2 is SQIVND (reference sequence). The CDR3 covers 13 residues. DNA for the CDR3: TGTGCCAGTACCGGGACTCAAATCTATGGCTACACCTTC. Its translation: CASTGTQIYGYTF.

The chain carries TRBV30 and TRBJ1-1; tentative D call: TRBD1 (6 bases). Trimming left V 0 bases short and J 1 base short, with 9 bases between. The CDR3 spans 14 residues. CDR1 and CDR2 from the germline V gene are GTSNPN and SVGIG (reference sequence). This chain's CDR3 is CAWSVSDRNTEAFF. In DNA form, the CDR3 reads TGTGCCTGGAGTGTATCGGACAGGAACACTGAAGCTTTCTTT.

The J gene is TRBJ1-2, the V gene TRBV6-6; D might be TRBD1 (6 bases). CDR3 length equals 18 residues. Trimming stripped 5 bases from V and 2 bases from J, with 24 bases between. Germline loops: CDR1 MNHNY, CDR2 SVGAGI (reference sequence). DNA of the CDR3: TGTGCCAGCAGTCCGCGAGGACAGCGACAAGGATTCAACTATGGCTACACCTTC. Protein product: CASSPRGQRQGFNYGYTF.

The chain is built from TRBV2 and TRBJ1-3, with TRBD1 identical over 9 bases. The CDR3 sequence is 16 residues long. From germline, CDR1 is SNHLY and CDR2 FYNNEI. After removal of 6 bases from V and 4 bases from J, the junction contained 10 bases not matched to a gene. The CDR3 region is CASSLDRGRPGNTIYF. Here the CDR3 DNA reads TGTGCCAGCAGCCTCGACAGGGGGAGGCCCGGAAACACCATATATTTT.

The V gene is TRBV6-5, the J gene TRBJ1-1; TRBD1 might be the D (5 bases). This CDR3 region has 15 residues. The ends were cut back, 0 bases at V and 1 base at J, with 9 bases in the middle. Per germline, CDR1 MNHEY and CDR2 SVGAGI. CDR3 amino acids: CASSYSAQANTEAFF. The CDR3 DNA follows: TGTGCCAGCAGTTACTCGGCACAGGCGAACACTGAAGCTTTCTTT.

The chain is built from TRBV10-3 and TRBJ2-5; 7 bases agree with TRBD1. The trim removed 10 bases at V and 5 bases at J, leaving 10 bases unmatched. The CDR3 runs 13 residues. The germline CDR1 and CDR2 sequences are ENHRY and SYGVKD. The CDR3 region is CATAADRVETQYF. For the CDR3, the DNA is TGTGCCACCGCCGCCGACAGGGTGGAGACCCAGTACTTC.

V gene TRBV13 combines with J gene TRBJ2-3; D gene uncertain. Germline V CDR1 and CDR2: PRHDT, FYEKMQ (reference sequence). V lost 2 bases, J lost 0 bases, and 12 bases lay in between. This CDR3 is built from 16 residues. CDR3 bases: TGTGCCAGCAGCTTAAAGCTAGATCCTAGCACAGATACGCAGTATTTT. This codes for CASSLKLDPSTDTQYF.